This T cell receptor (beta chain) comes out of a study of OX40 agonist ivuxolimab in advanced cancers. The wider study: A history of anti-PD-1, anti-PD-L1 or anti-CTLA-4 therapy was acceptable, and around 36% had some.

The data were produced by immunoSEQ multiplex PCR, yet TCRdb's version contains in-frame clones alone and is incomplete. In the table there are around 60,000 clones, less than 85% of which are singletons. Points on this clone: Its antigen is still unknown.

This CDR3 has 12 amino acids. Trimming shortened V by 1 base and J by 2 bases, and 6 bases separated the two germline ends. CDR1 and CDR2 (germline): SQVTM, ANQGSEA. Peripheral blood came from all dose cohorts at three timepoints. Study outcomes and limitations: Relative to CD4+ cells, CD8+ T cells on average had more expanded clones. Antigen specificity of clonally expanded peripheral T cells was not established.

This TCR was recovered from an adult with an advanced solid tumor such as melanoma, head and neck, liver or kidney cancer. Sample: CD4+ or CD8+ T cells sorted from blood, taken in a trial of the OX40 agonist ivuxolimab. This chain links TRBV29-1 with TRBJ2-7; D remains unclear. The CDR3 DNA reads as TGCAGCGTTGAAGGTTCCACCTACGAGCAGTACTTC. It translates to CSVEGSTYEQYF.